The T cell receptor beta chain under discussion was sequenced for a study of T-cell reconstitution after alpha-beta-depleted transplantation in children. Study conclusions and caveats: From newly produced T cells came most of the T-cell counts and diversity one year after transplant.

This CDR3 spans 15 amino acids. Germline assignment: CDR1 MDHEN and CDR2 SYDVKM. The V and J ends lost 5 bases and 3 bases respectively, with 15 bases between them. In the case of this clonotype: Its antigen is currently unknown.

Unique molecular identifiers were incorporated during preparation of the TCRbeta library. One entry per CDR3 protein results from TCRdb running MiXCR on the PCR reads. The sample includes about 58,000 distinct CDR3 sequences, approximately 46% of them seen just once. The chain joins TRBV28 to TRBJ2-3; D is possibly TRBD2 (5 bases). The sequenced sample was PBMCs, mostly from graft donor cells, obtained 360 days after TCRalphabeta/CD19-depleted stem cell transplant. The receptor was derived from a male patient between 10 and 17 years old who had a stem cell transplant for acute lymphoblastic leukemia, so the T cells may come from the graft donor. The CDR3 DNA reads TGTGCCAGCAGTCCCCTCGGGATAAGGACAGATACGCAGTATTTT. It specifies CASSPLGIRTDTQYF.